This T cell receptor beta chain derives from a study of graft-versus-host responses after intestinal transplantation. The study's findings and limits: GvH clones surfaced in recipient marrow, some emerging earlier in ileum or blood. Early post-transplant HvG declines tracked with peak circulating GvH clone levels.

The repertoire was sequenced with immunoSEQ multiplex PCR; TCRdb's copy has only in-frame clones and lacks some. The repertoire has 75,000 to 95,000 clones, under 95% of them found once; the top ten carry approximately 2%. Comment on this clone: Its antigen is not known.

The TCR sequence derives from a human donor who received an intestinal transplant. The material sequenced was unstimulated CD8+ T cells sorted from spleen or lymph node cells, taken before intestinal transplant.

Here the CDR3 DNA reads TGCGCCAGCAGCCAAGATCGAACAGGTCCCTACAATGAGCAGTTCTTC. Protein product: CASSQDRTGPYNEQFF. The J gene is TRBJ2-1, the V gene TRBV4-3; maybe TRBD1 (5 bases). In germline, CDR1 is LGHNA, CDR2 YSLEER. The CDR3 runs 16 residues. V was pared by 0 bases and J by 2 bases, with 11 bases between.